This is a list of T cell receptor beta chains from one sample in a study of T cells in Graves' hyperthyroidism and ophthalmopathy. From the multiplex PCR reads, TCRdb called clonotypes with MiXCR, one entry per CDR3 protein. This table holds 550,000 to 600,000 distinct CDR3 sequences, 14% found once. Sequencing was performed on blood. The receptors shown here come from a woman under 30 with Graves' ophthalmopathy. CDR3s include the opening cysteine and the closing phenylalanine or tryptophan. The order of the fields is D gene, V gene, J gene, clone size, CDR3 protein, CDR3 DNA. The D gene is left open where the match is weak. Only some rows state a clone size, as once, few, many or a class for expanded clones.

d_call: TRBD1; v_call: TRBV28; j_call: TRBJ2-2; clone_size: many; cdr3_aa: CASLPPGTGGTGELFF; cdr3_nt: TGTGCCAGCCTTCCCCCCGGGACAGGAGGCACCGGGGAGCTGTTTTTT
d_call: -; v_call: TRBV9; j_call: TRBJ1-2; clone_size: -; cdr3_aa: CASSGTAYGYTF; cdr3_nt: TGTGCCAGCAGCGGGACAGCCTATGGCTACACCTTC
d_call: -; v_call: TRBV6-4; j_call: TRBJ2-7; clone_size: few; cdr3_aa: CASSPPRLEDQVNYEQYF; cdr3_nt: TGTGCCAGCAGCCCCCCCCGCCTGGAGGACCAGGTGAATTACGAGCAGTACTTC
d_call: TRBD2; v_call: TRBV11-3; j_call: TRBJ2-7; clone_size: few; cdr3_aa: CASSSTGTSELGIYEQYF; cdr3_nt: TGTGCCAGCAGCTCGACGGGGACTAGCGAATTGGGAATCTACGAGCAGTACTTC
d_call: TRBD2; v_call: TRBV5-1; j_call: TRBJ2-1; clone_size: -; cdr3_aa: CASSGILAGGGNEQFF; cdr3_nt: TGTGCCAGCAGCGGAATCCTAGCGGGAGGGGGCAATGAGCAGTTCTTC
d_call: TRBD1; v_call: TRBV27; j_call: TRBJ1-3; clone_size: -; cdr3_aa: CASSSRQGEVAGNTIYF; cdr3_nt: TGTGCCAGCAGTTCGCGACAGGGGGAAGTTGCTGGAAACACCATATATTTT
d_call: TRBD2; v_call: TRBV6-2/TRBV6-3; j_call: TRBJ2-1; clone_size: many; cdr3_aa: CASSRLAGVINEQFF; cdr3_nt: TGTGCCAGCAGCCGACTAGCGGGAGTTATCAATGAGCAGTTCTTC
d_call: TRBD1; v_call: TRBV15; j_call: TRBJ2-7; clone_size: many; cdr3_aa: CATSRGSLRQGASDEQYF; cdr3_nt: TGTGCCACCAGCAGAGGGTCCTTGAGGCAGGGGGCGTCGGATGAGCAGTACTTC
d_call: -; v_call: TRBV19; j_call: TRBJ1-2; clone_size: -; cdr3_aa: CASSNEGRSGGYTF; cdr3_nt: TGTGCCAGTAGTAATGAGGGGCGATCTGGTGGCTACACCTTC
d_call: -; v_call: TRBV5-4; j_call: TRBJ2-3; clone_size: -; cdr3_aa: CASSLGRREVDTQYF; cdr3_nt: TGTGCCAGCAGCTTGGGACGGAGGGAAGTAGATACGCAGTATTTT
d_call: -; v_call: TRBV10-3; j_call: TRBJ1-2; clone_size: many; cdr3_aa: CAISVRGGYTF; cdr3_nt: TGTGCCATCAGTGTTAGAGGAGGCTACACCTTC
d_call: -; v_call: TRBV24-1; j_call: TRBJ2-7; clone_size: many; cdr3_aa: CATSVRGYEQYF; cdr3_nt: TGTGCCACCAGTGTACGGGGCTACGAGCAGTACTTC
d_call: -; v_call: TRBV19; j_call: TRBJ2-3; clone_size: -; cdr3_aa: CASTYGRDTQYF; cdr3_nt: TGTGCCAGTACCTATGGGCGAGATACGCAGTATTTT
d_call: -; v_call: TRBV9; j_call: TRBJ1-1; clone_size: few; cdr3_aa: CASSAPGLEAFF; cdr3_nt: TGTGCCAGCAGCGCCCCGGGACTTGAAGCTTTCTTT
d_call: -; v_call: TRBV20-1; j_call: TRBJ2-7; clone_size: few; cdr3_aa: CSASNSYEQYF; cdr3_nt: TGCAGTGCTAGTAATTCCTACGAGCAGTACTTC
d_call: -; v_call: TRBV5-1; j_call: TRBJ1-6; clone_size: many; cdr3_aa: CASSLMTPGAYNSPLHF; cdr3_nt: TGCGCCAGCAGCTTGATGACGCCCGGGGCGTATAATTCACCCCTCCACTTT